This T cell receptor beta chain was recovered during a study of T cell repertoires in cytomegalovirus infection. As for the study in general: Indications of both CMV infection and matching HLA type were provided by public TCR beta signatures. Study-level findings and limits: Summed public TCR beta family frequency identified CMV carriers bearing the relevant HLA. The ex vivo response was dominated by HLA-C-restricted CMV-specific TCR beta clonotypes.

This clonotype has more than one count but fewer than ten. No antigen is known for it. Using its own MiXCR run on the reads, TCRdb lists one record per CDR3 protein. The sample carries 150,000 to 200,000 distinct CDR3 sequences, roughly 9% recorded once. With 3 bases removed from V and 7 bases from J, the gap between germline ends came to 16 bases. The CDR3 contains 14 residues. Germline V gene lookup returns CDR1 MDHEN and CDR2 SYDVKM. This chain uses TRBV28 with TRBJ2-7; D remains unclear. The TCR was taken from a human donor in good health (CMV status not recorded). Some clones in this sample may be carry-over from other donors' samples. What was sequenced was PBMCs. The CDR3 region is CASSFEVASPEQYF. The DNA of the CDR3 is TGTGCCAGCAGTTTTGAGGTGGCCTCCCCGGAGCAGTACTTC.